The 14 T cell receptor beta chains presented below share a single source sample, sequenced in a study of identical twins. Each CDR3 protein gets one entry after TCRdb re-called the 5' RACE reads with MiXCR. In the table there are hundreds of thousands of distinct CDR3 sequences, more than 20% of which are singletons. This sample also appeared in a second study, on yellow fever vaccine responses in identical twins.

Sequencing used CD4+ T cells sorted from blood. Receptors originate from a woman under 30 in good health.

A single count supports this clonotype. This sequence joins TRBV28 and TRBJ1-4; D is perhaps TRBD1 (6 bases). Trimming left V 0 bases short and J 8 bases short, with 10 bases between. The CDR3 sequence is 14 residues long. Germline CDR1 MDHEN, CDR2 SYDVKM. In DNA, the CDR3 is TGTGCCAGCAGTTTATGGCAGGGGTGGGAAAAACTGTTTTTT. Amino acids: CASSLWQGWEKLFF.

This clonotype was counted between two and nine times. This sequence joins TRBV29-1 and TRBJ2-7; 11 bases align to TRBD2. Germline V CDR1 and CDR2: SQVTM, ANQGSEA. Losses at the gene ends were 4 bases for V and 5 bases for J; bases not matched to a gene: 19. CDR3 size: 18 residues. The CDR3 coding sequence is TGCAGCGTTGTGATAGGGGGACTAGCGGTCCCCGTAACGCACGAGCAGTACTTC. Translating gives CSVVIGGLAVPVTHEQYF.

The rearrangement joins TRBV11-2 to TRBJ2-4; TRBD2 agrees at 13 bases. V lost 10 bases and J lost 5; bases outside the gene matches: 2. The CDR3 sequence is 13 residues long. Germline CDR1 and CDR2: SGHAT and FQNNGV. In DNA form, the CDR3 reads TGTGCCACCACTAGCGGGGGGGAAAACATTCAGTACTTC. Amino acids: CATTSGGENIQYF.

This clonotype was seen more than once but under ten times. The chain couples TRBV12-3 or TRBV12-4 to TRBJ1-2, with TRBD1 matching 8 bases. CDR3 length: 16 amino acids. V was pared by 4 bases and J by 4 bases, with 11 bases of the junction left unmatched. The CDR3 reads CASSWGQVDIVYGYTF. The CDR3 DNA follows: TGTGCCAGCAGTTGGGGACAGGTGGATATTGTCTATGGCTACACCTTC.

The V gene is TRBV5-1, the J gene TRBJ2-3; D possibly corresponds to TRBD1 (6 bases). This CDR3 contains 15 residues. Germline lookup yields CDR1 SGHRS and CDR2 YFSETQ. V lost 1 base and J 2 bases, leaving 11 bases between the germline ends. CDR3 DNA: TGCGCCAGCAGCTTGAAGGGGGAGTCCACAGATACGCAGTATTTT. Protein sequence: CASSLKGESTDTQYF. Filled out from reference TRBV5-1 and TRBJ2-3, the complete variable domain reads KAGVTQTPRYLIKTRGQQVTLSCSPISGHRSVSWYQQTPGQGLQFLFEYFSETQRNKGNFPGRFSGRQFSNSRSEMNVSTLELGDSALYLCASSLKGESTDTQYFGPGTRLTVL.

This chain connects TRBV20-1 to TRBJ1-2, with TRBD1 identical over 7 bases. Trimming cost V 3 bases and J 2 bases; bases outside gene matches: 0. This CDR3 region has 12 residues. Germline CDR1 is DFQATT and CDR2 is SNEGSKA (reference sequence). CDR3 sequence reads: CSARTGNYGYTF. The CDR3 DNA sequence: TGCAGTGCTAGGACAGGGAACTATGGCTACACCTTC.

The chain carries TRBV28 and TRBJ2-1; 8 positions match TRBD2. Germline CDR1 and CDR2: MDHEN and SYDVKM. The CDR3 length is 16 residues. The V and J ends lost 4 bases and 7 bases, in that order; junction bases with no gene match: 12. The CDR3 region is CASSSRTSLSKNEQFF. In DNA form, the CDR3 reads TGTGCCAGCAGTTCACGGACTAGCCTCTCGAAGAATGAGCAGTTCTTC.

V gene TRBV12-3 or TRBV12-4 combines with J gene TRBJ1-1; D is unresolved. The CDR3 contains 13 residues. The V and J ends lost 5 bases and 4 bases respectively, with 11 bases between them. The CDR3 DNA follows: TGTGCCAGCAGTCCCGGCCCGGTCACTGAAGCTTTCTTT. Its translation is CASSPGPVTEAFF.

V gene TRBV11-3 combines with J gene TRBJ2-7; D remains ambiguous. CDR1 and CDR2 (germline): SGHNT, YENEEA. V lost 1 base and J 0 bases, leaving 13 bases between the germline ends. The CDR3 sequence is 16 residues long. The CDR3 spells CASSLVGSISSYEQYF. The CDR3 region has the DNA TGTGCCAGCAGCTTAGTCGGGTCTATAAGCTCCTACGAGCAGTACTTC.

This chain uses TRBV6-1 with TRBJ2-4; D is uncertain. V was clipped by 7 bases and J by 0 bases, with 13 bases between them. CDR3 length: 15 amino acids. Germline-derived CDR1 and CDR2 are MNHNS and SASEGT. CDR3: CASTPTALAKNIQYF. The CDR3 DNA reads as TGTGCCAGCACCCCGACCGCCCTAGCCAAAAACATTCAGTACTTC.

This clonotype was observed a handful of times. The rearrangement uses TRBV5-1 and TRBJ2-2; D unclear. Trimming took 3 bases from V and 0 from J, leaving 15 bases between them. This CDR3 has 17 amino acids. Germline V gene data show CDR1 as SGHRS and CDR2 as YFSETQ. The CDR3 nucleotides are TGCGCCAGCAGCTCCCAAGGGCAGCTCACGAACACCGGGGAGCTGTTTTTT. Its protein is CASSSQGQLTNTGELFF.

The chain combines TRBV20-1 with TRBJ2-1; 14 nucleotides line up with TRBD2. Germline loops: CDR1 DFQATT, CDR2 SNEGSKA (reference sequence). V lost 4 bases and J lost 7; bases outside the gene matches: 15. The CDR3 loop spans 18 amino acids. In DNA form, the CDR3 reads TGCAGTGCTACCAGCGGGACTAGCGGGAGCCAGGGTCGGAATGAGCAGTTCTTC. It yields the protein CSATSGTSGSQGRNEQFF.

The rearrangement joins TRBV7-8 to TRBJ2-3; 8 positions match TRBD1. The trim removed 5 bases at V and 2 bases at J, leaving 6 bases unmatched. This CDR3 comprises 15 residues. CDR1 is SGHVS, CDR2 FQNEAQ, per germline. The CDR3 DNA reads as TGTGCCAGCAGCGCGGGACAGGCCTACACAGATACGCAGTATTTT. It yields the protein CASSAGQAYTDTQYF.

The CDR3: CASSLTTNTGELFF. In DNA form, the CDR3 reads TGTGCCAGCAGCTTAACCACGAACACCGGGGAGCTGTTTTTT. J is TRBJ2-2 and V is TRBV7-2; unclear D gene. Deletions cut 2 bases from V and 0 bases from J, with 4 bases between. The CDR3 runs 14 residues. Germline V gene lookup returns CDR1 SGHTA and CDR2 FQGNSA.